The clone carrying this T cell receptor (beta chain) was seen a handful of times. Its specificity is not known. Trimming shortened V by 5 bases and J by 4 bases, and 18 bases separated the two germline ends. In germline, CDR1 is MNHEY, CDR2 SVGAGI. The CDR3 sequence is 15 residues long. These data come from a study of beta chain features in type 1 diabetes. Points from the study as a whole: Insertions at VDJ junctions were less frequent in type 1 diabetes patients. These patients also deleted more nucleotides at the same junctions. A potential PCR bias toward shorter templates would be equal in patient and control samples. A moderate, significant TCRB CDR3 shortening appeared in type 1 diabetes across four CD4+ subsets.

Naive, central memory, regulatory and stem cell-like memory cells within the CD4+ compartment were sorted using CD45RO/CCR7/CD25/CD127/CD95/CD27. Expressed TCRB transcripts were sequenced because the isolated RNA had all been reverse transcribed beforehand. The average output of naive, central memory and regulatory T cell samples was about 3.57 million reads. Method: immunoSEQ multiplex PCR; TCRdb's copy keeps in-frame clones and lacks some. The sample has around 70,000 clones, about 50% seen once. This clonotype originated in a young man with type 1 diabetes. This sequence joins TRBV6-5 and TRBJ2-7; possible D gene TRBD2, 6 bases. The specimen sequenced was central memory CD4+ T cells from blood. The CDR3 loop is CASSPATRAGYEQYF. The CDR3 nucleotides read TGTGCCAGCAGTCCTGCCACTAGGGCGGGATACGAGCAGTACTTC.